Here is one TCR beta chain with its context. The sample holds other DNA sequences that translate to the same CDR3. The repertoire was sequenced with immunoSEQ multiplex PCR; TCRdb's copy has only in-frame clones and lacks some. This table holds 2 million to 2.5 million clones, under 95% found once. The sample is drawn from a study of shared clonotypes between healthy human individuals. V dropped 2 bases and J dropped 1 base, with 5 bases sitting between them. CDR3 size: 13 residues. The germline V gene encodes CDR1 MNHEY and CDR2 SMNVEV (reference sequence). The chain employs TRBV27 and TRBJ1-1; D uncertain. The clonotype originates from a man between 18 and 29 years old in good health. Some clones in this sample may be carry-over from other donors' samples. The sequencing input was naive CD4+ T cells from PBMCs. As to subset: CD45RA+ positively selected. The chain's CDR3 is CASSLRRNTEAFF. The CDR3 DNA reads as TGTGCCAGCAGTTTACGGAGGAACACTGAAGCTTTCTTT.